The TCR beta chain under discussion was sequenced for a study of a mutant IDH1 vaccine in newly diagnosed glioma. Study overall: Antecedent treatment encompassed radiotherapy, temozolomide, or their combination; the majority received both.

V was shortened by 2 bases and J by 7 bases, with 9 bases between the two germline ends. The CDR3 totals 13 residues. Germline-derived CDR1 and CDR2 are SGHRS and YFSETQ. Time point: week 11, during vaccination. Doses consisted of 300 ug of mutant IDH1 20-mer peptide each, paired with topical imiquimod. The repertoire was sequenced with immunoSEQ multiplex PCR; TCRdb's copy has only in-frame clones and lacks some. This sample has about 64,000 clones, with less than 85% found just once. On this clone: What it binds is not known.

The chain is built from TRBV5-1 and TRBJ2-2; tentatively, D is TRBD2 (5 bases). The sequence was obtained from a woman aged 45-65 years with glioma. Sequenced here: PBMCs, sampled from a glioma patient whose treatment included an IDH1 peptide vaccine. DNA for the CDR3: TGCGCCAGCAGCTTACTAGGCTACGGGGAGCTGTTTTTT. It encodes CASSLLGYGELFF.